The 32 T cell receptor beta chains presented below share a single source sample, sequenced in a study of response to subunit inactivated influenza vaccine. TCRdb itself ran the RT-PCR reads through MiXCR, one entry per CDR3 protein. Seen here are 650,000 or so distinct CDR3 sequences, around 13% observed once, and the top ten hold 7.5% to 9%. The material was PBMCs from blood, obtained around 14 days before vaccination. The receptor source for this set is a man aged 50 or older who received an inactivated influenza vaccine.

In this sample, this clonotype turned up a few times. The CDR3 loop reads CASSEHLGLAVQETQYF. The CDR3 DNA follows: TGTGCCAGCAGTGAACATTTGGGCCTAGCGGTCCAAGAGACCCAGTACTTC. The rearrangement joins TRBV25-1 to TRBJ2-5; TRBD2 matches at 7 bases. The junction had 10 bases not matched to a gene; V was cut back by 2 bases and J by 1 base. The length of the CDR3 is 17 residues. Looked up from germline, CDR1 is MGHDK and CDR2 is SYGVNS.

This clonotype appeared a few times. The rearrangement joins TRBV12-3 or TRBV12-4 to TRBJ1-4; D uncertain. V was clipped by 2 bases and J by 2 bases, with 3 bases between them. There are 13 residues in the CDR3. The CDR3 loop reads CASSLTTNEKLFF. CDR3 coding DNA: TGTGCCAGCAGTTTAACCACTAATGAAAAACTGTTTTTT.

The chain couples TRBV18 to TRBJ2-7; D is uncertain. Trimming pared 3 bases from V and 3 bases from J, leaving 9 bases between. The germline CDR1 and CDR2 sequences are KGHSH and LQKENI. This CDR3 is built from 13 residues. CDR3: CASSPQKGYEQYF. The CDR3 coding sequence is TGTGCCAGCTCACCCCAAAAAGGCTACGAGCAGTACTTC.

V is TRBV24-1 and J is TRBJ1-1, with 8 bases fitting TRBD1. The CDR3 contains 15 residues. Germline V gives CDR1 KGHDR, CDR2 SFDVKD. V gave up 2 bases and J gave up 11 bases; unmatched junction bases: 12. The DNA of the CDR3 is TGTGCCACCAGTGATTCCCAATCAGGGGGCAGATATGCTTTCTTT. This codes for CATSDSQSGGRYAFF.

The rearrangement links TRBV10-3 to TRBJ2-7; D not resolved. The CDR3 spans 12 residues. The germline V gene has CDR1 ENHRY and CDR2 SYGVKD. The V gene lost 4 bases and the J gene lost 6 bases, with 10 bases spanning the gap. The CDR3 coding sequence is TGTGCCATCAGTGCCAGCTTCTGCGAGCAGTACTTC. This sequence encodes CAISASFCEQYF.

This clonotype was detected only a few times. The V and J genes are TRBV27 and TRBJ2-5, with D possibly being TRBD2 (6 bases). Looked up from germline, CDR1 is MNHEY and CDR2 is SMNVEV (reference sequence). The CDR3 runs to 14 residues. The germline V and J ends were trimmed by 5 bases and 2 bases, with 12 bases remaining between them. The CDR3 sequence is CASSPRDFQETQYF. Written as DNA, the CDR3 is TGTGCCAGCAGTCCACGGGACTTTCAAGAGACCCAGTACTTC.

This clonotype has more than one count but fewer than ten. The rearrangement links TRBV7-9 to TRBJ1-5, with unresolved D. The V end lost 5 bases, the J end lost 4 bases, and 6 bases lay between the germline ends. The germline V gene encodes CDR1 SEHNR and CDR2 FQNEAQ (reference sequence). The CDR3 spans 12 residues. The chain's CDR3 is CASSRENQPQHF. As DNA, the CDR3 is TGTGCCAGCAGCCGGGAAAATCAGCCCCAGCATTTT.

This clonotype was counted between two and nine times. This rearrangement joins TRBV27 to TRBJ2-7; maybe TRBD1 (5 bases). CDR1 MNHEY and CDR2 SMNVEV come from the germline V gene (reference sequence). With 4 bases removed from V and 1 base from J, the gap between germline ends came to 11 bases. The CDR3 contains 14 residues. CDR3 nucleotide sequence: TGTGCCAGCAGTTCGTACAGGAGATCCTACGAGCAGTACTTC. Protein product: CASSSYRRSYEQYF.

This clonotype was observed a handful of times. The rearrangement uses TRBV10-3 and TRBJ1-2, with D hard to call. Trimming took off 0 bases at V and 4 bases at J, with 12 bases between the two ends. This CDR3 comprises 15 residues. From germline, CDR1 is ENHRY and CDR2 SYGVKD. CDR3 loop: CAISESGKPGYGYTF. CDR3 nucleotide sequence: TGTGCCATCAGTGAGTCGGGGAAGCCGGGCTATGGCTACACCTTC.

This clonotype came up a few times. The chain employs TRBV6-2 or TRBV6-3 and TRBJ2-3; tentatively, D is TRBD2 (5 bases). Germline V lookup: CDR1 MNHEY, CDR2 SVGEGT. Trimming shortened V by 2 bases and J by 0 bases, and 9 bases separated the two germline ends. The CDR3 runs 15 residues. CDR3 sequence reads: CASSYSRTSTDTQYF. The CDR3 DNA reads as TGTGCCAGCAGTTACAGTCGGACTAGCACAGATACGCAGTATTTT.

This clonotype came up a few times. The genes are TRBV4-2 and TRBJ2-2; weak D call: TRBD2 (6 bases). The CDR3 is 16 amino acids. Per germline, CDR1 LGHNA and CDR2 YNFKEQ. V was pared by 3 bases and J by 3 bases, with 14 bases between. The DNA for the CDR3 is TGTGCCAGCAGCCACCCCCGGGACTGGTACACCGGGGAGCTGTTTTTT. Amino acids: CASSHPRDWYTGELFF.

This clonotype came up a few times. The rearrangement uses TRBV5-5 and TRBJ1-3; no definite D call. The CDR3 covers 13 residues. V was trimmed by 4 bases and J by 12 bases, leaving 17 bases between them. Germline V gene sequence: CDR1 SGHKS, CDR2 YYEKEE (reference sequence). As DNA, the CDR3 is TGTGCCAGCAGCGGGAACCTACAGTTCAACATATATTTT. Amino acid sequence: CASSGNLQFNIYF.

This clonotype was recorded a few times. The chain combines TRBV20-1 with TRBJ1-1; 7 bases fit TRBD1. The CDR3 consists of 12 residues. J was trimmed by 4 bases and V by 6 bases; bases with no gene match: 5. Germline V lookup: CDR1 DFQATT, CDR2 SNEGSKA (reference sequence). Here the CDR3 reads CSAGRGTTEAFF. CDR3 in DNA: TGCAGTGCGGGCAGGGGGACCACTGAAGCTTTCTTT.

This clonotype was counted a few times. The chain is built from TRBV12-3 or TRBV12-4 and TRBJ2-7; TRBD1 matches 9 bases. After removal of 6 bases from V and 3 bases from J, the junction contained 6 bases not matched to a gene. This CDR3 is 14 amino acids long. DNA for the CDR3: TGTGCCAGCAGCAGGACAGGGGCTCACTACGAGCAGTACTTC. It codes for CASSRTGAHYEQYF.

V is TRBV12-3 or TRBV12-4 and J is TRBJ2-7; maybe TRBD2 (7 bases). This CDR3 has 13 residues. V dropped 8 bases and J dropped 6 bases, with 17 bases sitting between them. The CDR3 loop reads CASRKGGAGEQYF. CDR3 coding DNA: TGTGCCAGCCGAAAGGGGGGGGCTGGCGAGCAGTACTTC.

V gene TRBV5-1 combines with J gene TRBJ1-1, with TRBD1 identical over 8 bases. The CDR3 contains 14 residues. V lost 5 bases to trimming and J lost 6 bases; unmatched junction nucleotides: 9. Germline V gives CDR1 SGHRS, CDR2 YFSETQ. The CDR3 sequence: CASRSTGVGPEAFF. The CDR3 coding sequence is TGCGCCAGCAGGTCGACAGGGGTCGGTCCTGAAGCTTTCTTT.

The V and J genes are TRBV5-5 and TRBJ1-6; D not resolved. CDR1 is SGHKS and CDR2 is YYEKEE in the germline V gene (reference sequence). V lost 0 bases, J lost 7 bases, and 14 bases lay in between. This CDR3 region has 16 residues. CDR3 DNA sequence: TGTGCCAGCAGCTTGGCCTGGCGGGGTCGGAATTCACCCCTCCACTTT. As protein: CASSLAWRGRNSPLHF.

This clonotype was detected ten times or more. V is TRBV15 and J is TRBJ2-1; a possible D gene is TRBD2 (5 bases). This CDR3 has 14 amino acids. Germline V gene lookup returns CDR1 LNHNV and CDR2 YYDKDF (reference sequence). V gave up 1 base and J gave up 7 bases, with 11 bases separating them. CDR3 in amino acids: CATSRVGRRNEQFF. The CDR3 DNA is TGTGCCACCAGCAGAGTAGGCCGGAGGAATGAGCAGTTCTTC.

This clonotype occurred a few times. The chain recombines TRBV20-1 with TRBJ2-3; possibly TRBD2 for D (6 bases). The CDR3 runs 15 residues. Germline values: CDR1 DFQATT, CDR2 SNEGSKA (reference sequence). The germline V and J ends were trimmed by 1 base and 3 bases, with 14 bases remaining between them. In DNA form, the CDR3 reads TGCAGTGCTAGAGCCTTTCGGGGGACTACAGATACGCAGTATTTT. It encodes CSARAFRGTTDTQYF.

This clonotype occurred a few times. The CDR3 sequence: CASSQEPGQGAYGYTF. The CDR3 nucleotides read TGTGCCAGCAGCCAAGAACCGGGACAGGGGGCCTATGGCTACACCTTC. The chain links TRBV4-2 to TRBJ1-2; TRBD1 matches at 12 bases. The CDR3 consists of 16 residues. V gave up 0 bases and J gave up 4 bases; unmatched junction bases: 3. The germline gives CDR1 LGHNA, CDR2 YNFKEQ.

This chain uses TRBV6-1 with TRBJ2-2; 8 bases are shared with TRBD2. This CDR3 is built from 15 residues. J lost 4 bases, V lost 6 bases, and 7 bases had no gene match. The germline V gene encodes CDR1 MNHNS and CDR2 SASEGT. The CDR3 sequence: CASRPGLASTGELFF. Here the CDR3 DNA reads TGTGCCAGCAGGCCCGGACTAGCTAGCACCGGGGAGCTGTTTTTT.

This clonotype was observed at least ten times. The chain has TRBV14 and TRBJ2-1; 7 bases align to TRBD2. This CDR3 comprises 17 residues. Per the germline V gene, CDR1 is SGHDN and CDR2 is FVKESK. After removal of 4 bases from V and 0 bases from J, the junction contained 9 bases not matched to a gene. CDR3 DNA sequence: TGTGCCAGCAGCCCTTACAGACTAGCCGGCTCCTACAATGAGCAGTTCTTC. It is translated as CASSPYRLAGSYNEQFF.

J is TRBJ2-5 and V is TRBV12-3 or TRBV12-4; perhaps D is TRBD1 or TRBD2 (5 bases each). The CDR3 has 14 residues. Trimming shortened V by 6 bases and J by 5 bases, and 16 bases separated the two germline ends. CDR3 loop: CASSTGTSPETQYF. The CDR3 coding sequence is TGTGCCAGCAGCACCGGGACCTCCCCCGAGACCCAGTACTTC.

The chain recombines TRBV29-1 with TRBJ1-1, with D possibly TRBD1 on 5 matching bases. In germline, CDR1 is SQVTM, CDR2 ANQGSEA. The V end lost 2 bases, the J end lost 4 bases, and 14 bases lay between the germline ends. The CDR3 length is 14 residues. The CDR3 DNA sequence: TGCAGCGTTGAAAGATGGGGCGCGGGCACTGAAGCTTTCTTT. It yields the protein CSVERWGAGTEAFF. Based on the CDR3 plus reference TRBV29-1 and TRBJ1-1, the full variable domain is SAVISQKPSRDICQRGTSLTIQCQVDSQVTMMFWYRQQPGQSLTLIATANQGSEATYESGFVIDKFPISRPNLTFSTLTVSNMSPEDSSIYLCSVERWGAGTEAFFGQGTRLTVV.

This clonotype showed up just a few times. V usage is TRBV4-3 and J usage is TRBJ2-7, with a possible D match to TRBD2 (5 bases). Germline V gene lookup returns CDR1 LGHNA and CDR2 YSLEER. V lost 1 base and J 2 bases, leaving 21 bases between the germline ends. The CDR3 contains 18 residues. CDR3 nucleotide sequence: TGCGCCAGCAGCCAAGTTTTGGGTACGGCTAGCAGCACCTACGAGCAGTACTTC. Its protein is CASSQVLGTASSTYEQYF.

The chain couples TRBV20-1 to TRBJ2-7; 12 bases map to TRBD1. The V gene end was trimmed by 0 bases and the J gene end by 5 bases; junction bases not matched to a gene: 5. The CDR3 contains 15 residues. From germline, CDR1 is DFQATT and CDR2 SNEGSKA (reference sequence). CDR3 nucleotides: TGCAGTGCTAGAGATGGGGGACAGGGGGCTGACGAGCAGTACTTC. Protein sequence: CSARDGGQGADEQYF.

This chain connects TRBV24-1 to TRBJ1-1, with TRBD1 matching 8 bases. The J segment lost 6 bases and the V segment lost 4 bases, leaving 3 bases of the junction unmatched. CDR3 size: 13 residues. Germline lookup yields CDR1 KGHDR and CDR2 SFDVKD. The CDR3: CATSEPQGAEAFF. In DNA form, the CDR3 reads TGTGCCACCAGTGAACCACAGGGGGCTGAAGCTTTCTTT.

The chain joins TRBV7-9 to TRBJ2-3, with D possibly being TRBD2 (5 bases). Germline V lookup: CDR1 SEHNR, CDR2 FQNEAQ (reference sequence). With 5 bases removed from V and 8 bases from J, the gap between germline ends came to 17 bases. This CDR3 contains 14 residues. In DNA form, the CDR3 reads TGTGCCAGCAGCCAACAAATACCAGCGGCTACGCAGTATTTT. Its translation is CASSQQIPAATQYF.

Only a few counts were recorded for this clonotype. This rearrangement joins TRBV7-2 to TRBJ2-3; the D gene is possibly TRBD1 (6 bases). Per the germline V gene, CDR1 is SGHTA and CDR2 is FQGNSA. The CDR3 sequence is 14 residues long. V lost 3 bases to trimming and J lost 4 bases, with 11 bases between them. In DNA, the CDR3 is TGTGCCAGCAGCTTCACCCCAGGGGCAGATACGCAGTATTTT. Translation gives CASSFTPGADTQYF.

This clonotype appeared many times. The CDR3 DNA sequence: TGTGCCAGCAGTTACACTGGACAGGGGTATTCACCCCTCCACTTT. The encoded protein is CASSYTGQGYSPLHF. The chain combines TRBV6-5 with TRBJ1-6, with 9 bases fitting TRBD1. Germline-derived CDR1 and CDR2 are MNHEY and SVGAGI. Trimming removed 2 bases from V and 8 bases from J; junction bases left unmatched: 4. The length of the CDR3 is 15 residues.

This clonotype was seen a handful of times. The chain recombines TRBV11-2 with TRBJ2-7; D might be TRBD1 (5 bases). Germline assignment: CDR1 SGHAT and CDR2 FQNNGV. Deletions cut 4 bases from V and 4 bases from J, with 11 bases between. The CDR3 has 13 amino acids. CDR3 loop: CASSWGANYEQYF. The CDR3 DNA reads TGTGCCAGCAGCTGGGGCGCGAATTACGAGCAGTACTTC.

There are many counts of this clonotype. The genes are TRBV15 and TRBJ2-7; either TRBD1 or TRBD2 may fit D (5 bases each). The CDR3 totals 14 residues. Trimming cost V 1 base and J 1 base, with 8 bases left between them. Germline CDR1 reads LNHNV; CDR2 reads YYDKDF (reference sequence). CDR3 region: CATSRGGGSYEQYF. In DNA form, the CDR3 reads TGTGCCACCAGCAGAGGTGGGGGTTCCTACGAGCAGTACTTC.